The next 7 T cell receptor beta chains were all read from a single sample in a study of immune cell composition in non-small cell lung cancer. The data were produced by immunoSEQ multiplex PCR, yet TCRdb's version contains in-frame clones alone and is incomplete. The sample includes roughly 250 clones, around 83% of them seen just once. The normal lung sample lay at least 3 cm, and maximally far, from the tumour. The sequenced material came from non-adjacent lung tissue. These receptors all stem from a human donor with non-small cell lung cancer.

This clone was seen only a few times. This chain uses TRBV19 with TRBJ1-5; D is ambiguous. CDR3 length equals 16 residues. The V end was cut by 6 bases, the J end by 2 bases, with 17 bases between. In germline, CDR1 is LNHDA, CDR2 SQIVND (reference sequence). The CDR3 loop reads CASSQNSPVGNQPQHF. As DNA, the CDR3 is TGTGCCAGTAGCCAAAACTCGCCGGTGGGCAATCAGCCCCAGCATTTT.

The rearrangement links TRBV19 to TRBJ1-4; D uncertain. V was shortened by 5 bases and J by 2 bases, with 12 bases between the two germline ends. The CDR3 runs 15 residues. CDR1 and CDR2 from the germline V gene are LNHDA and SQIVND (reference sequence). The CDR3 loop is CASSPRPGTNEKLFF. CDR3 nucleotides: TGTGCCAGTAGTCCCCGGCCAGGTACTAATGAAAAACTGTTTTTT. Complete variable domain (other parts from reference TRBV19 and TRBJ1-4): DGGITQSPKYLFRKEGQNVTLSCEQNLNHDAMYWYRQDPGQGLRLIYYSQIVNDFQKGDIAEGYSVSREKKESFPLTVTSAQKNPTAFYLCASSPRPGTNEKLFFGSGTQLSVL.

The gene calls are TRBV19 and TRBJ2-1; 9 positions match TRBD2. From germline, CDR1 is LNHDA and CDR2 SQIVND (reference sequence). The CDR3 is 18 residues long. J gave up 7 bases and V 3 bases, and 16 bases lay outside the gene matches. The CDR3 reads CASSIGAGVAGVGNEQFF. The CDR3 DNA sequence: TGTGCCAGTAGTATCGGCGCGGGGGTAGCGGGAGTGGGGAATGAGCAGTTCTTC. The complete variable domain, with remaining parts taken from reference TRBV19 and TRBJ2-1, reads DGGITQSPKYLFRKEGQNVTLSCEQNLNHDAMYWYRQDPGQGLRLIYYSQIVNDFQKGDIAEGYSVSREKKESFPLTVTSAQKNPTAFYLCASSIGAGVAGVGNEQFFGPGTRLTVL.

The chain is built from TRBV5-6 and TRBJ1-2; the match to TRBD1 covers 10 bases. Germline V gene lookup returns CDR1 SGHDT and CDR2 YYEEEE. V shed 2 bases, J shed 6 bases, and the junction held 4 bases outside the gene matches. The CDR3 totals 14 residues. CDR3 in DNA: TGTGCCAGCAGCTTCCCGGACAGGGGGAATGGCTACACCTTC. Translating it yields CASSFPDRGNGYTF. The complete variable domain, with remaining parts taken from reference TRBV5-6 and TRBJ1-2, reads DAGVTQSPTHLIKTRGQQVTLRCSPKSGHDTVSWYQQALGQGPQFIFQYYEEEERQRGNFPDRFSGHQFPNYSSELNVNALLLGDSALYLCASSFPDRGNGYTFGSGTRLTVV.

This chain connects TRBV30 to TRBJ1-5; D uncertain. V shed 1 base and J shed 3 bases, with 13 bases lying between them. Germline CDR1 is GTSNPN and CDR2 is SVGIG (reference sequence). CDR3 size: 15 residues. DNA of the CDR3: TGTGCCTGGAGTGCTCAGATGGTCAACAATCAGCCCCAGCATTTT. Protein sequence: CAWSAQMVNNQPQHF.

J is TRBJ2-1 and V is TRBV25-1, with 16 nucleotides matching TRBD2. Germline V gene sequence: CDR1 MGHDK, CDR2 SYGVNS. CDR3 length: 18 amino acids. With 6 bases clipped from V and 7 bases from J, the junction kept 12 bases outside the gene matches. The CDR3 region has the DNA TGTGCCAGCAGACCCGGGACTAGCGGGAGGGCCTTGCGAAATGAGCAGTTCTTC. Translation: CASRPGTSGRALRNEQFF.

Remarks on this clone: An end of the junction differs from the germline gene, which may be a read error. This chain connects TRBV30 to TRBJ1-1, with D hard to call. This CDR3 is 13 amino acids long. The germline V gene has CDR1 GTSNPN and CDR2 SVGIG (reference sequence). The CDR3 DNA is TGTGCCAGGAGTGGGGAGCCGAACACTGAAGCTTTCTTT. Its protein is CARSGEPNTEAFF.